The source of this TCR beta chain is a study of control samples from healthy donors and cancer patients (dated by TCRdb to 2019 to 2021). Library preparation was by the immunoSEQ multiplex PCR assay. TCRdb retrieved this table from immuneACCESS and kept in-frame rearrangements only. Not all clones are present; in checked studies, unresolved V genes account for under half, and no reason is known for the remainder. Present in this sample are more than 95,000 clones, around 87% of which were seen just once. The ten largest make up less than 9.5% of the sample. The cysteine opens and the phenylalanine closes a CDR3 of 13 amino acids. Just the 39-base CDR3 DNA is kept, in frame starting at base 1. According to the germline V gene, CDR1 reads KGHSH and CDR2 reads LQKENI. Trimming takes 2 bases from V and 7 bases from J, and the germline ends sit 6 bases apart. Note on this clone: Its antigen has not been determined. No quality values exist for individual bases; no much larger clone is one base distant.

The chain was built from TRBV18 and TRBJ1-6; D gene: possibly TRBD1, on 5 matching bases. The sample was blood. This receptor was taken from a man aged 35-49 years in good health. At the DNA level, the sequence is TGTGCCAGCTCACCAGGACAAAATTCACCCCTCCACTTT. Its protein is CASSPGQNSPLHF.